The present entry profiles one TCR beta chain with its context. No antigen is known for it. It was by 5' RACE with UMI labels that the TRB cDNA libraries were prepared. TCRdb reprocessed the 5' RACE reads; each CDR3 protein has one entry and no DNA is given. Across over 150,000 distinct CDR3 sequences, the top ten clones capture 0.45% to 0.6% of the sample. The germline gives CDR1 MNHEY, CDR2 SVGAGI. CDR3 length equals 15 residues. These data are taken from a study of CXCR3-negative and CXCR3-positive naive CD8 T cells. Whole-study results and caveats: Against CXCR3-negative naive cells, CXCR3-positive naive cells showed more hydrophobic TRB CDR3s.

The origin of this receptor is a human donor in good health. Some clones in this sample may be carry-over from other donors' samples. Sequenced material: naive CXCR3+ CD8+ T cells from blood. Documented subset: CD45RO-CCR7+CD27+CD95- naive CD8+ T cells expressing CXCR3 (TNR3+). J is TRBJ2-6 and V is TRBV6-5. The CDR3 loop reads CASSYQESGANVLTF.